The 23 T cell receptor beta chains below come from one sample, sequenced in a study of T cell therapy after organ transplantation. The assay was immunoSEQ multiplex PCR, and TCRdb's table has in-frame clones only and misses some. The table records 45,000 to 60,000 clones, less than 95% of them present only once. No cognate antigen is known for these TCRs. The sample in question was CD8+ T cells from blood, obtained before autologous CMV-specific T cell therapy. Receptor source: a human patient who had received a solid organ transplant and had CMV disease.

This rearrangement joins TRBV6-1 to TRBJ1-5; 7 bases are a match to TRBD1. This CDR3 region has 15 residues. The V gene end was trimmed by 2 bases and the J gene end by 4 bases; junction bases not matched to a gene: 5. Germline V gives CDR1 MNHNS, CDR2 SASEGT. The CDR3 nucleotides read TGTGCCAGCAGTGAAAGGGACAGAGGGAATCAGCCCCAGCATTTT. Translating gives CASSERDRGNQPQHF.

The chain employs TRBV11-1 and TRBJ1-5; possible D gene TRBD1, 5 bases. With 3 bases removed from V and 3 bases from J, the gap between germline ends came to 9 bases. The CDR3 runs 14 residues. CDR1 is SGHAT, CDR2 FQDESV, per germline (reference sequence). The CDR3 protein is CASSLGRDNQPQHF. CDR3 DNA sequence: TGTGCCAGCAGCTTGGGACGGGACAATCAGCCCCAGCATTTT.

The J gene is TRBJ2-7, the V gene TRBV27, with 7 bases aligning to TRBD2. The CDR3 is made up of 14 amino acids. Germline CDR1 MNHEY, CDR2 SMNVEV (reference sequence). Losses at the gene ends were 3 bases for V and 3 bases for J; bases not matched to a gene: 5. Here the CDR3 reads CASSLSSGFYEQYF. DNA of the CDR3: TGTGCCAGCAGTTTGTCTAGCGGTTTCTACGAGCAGTACTTC.

This clone has just a few counts. This chain connects TRBV27 to TRBJ2-2, with D possibly being TRBD2 (5 bases). V lost 4 bases to trimming and J lost 5 bases, with 8 bases between them. CDR1 is MNHEY, CDR2 SMNVEV, per germline (reference sequence). This CDR3 comprises 13 residues. CDR3 sequence (DNA): TGTGCCAGCAGTTGGGGAGATACCGGGGAGCTGTTTTTT. Translation gives CASSWGDTGELFF.

The gene calls are TRBV6-4 and TRBJ1-1; TRBD1 matches 8 bases. V lost 6 bases and J lost 5; bases outside the gene matches: 8. CDR3 length: 14 residues. Germline V gene data show CDR1 as MRHNA and CDR2 as SNTAGT. The CDR3 sequence is CASSLDRGHTEAFF. The CDR3 nucleotides are TGTGCCAGCAGCTTAGACAGGGGTCATACTGAAGCTTTCTTT.

This clone was observed a single time. The chain couples TRBV6-5 to TRBJ2-6, with a weak D call TRBD2 (5 bases). Trimming took 6 bases from V and 2 from J, leaving 8 bases between them. CDR3 length equals 14 residues. CDR1 is MNHEY, CDR2 SVGAGI, per germline. The CDR3 protein is CASSGVPGANVLTF. In nucleotides, the CDR3 is TGTGCCAGCAGCGGGGTTCCTGGGGCCAACGTCCTGACTTTC.

The chain uses TRBV10-3 and TRBJ2-3, with TRBD1 identical over 7 bases. The V segment lost 2 bases and the J segment 4 bases; nucleotides outside the gene matches: 3. The CDR3 sequence is 14 residues long. Germline CDR1 and CDR2: ENHRY and SYGVKD. As DNA, the CDR3 is TGTGCCATCAGTGAGGGACAGGTTTCAGATACGCAGTATTTT. Translating gives CAISEGQVSDTQYF.

This clone has just one count. The rearrangement links TRBV7-9 to TRBJ2-1; 7 bases line up with TRBD2. Germline V gives CDR1 SEHNR, CDR2 FQNEAQ (reference sequence). V trimming: 2 bases; J trimming: 4 bases; junction bases outside the gene matches: 8. The CDR3 runs 16 residues. The CDR3 reads CASSLSTGGLYNEQFF. The CDR3 DNA reads as TGTGCCAGCAGCTTAAGTACGGGGGGTTTATACAATGAGCAGTTCTTC.

This rearrangement joins TRBV9 to TRBJ1-4; D is possibly TRBD1 (6 bases). The CDR3 contains 12 residues. The V end was cut by 4 bases, the J end by 8 bases, with 9 bases between. Germline CDR1 and CDR2: SGDLS and YYNGEE. The CDR3 bases are TGTGCCAGCAGCCCAAGGGGGGAAAAACTGTTTTTT. It is translated as CASSPRGEKLFF.

V usage is TRBV7-9 and J usage is TRBJ1-1; TRBD1 agrees at 10 bases. Germline V gene lookup returns CDR1 SEHNR and CDR2 FQNEAQ (reference sequence). The J segment lost 8 bases and the V segment lost 6 bases, leaving 3 bases of the junction unmatched. CDR3 size: 12 residues. CDR3 in DNA: TGTGCCAGCAGGGACAGGGGGAGCGAAGCTTTCTTT. It specifies CASRDRGSEAFF.

The chain employs TRBV7-9 and TRBJ1-5; D remains ambiguous. There are 17 residues in the CDR3. Between the trimmed V and J ends, which lost 0 bases and 0 bases, there was a span of 12 bases. Germline values: CDR1 SEHNR, CDR2 FQNEAQ (reference sequence). The CDR3 loop is CASSLAMADDSNQPQHF. In DNA, the CDR3 is TGTGCCAGCAGCTTAGCGATGGCAGACGATAGCAATCAGCCCCAGCATTTT.

The chain links TRBV27 to TRBJ2-2, with D unclear. V lost 5 bases and J 2 bases, leaving 3 bases between the germline ends. Per germline, CDR1 MNHEY and CDR2 SMNVEV (reference sequence). This CDR3 has 12 residues. This CDR3 reads CASSTNTGELFF. The CDR3 nucleotides are TGTGCCAGCAGTACTAACACCGGGGAGCTGTTTTTT.

V usage is TRBV6-5 and J usage is TRBJ2-7; a possible D gene is TRBD1 (6 bases). This CDR3 has 16 residues. Deletions cut 0 bases from V and 0 bases from J, with 12 bases between. Per the germline V gene, CDR1 is MNHEY and CDR2 is SVGAGI. The CDR3 region has the DNA TGTGCCAGCAGTTACTCGGTCGGACAGACCTCCTACGAGCAGTACTTC. Translation gives CASSYSVGQTSYEQYF.

The chain couples TRBV27 to TRBJ2-3; D remains ambiguous. The V gene's germline CDR1 is MNHEY and CDR2 SMNVEV (reference sequence). V lost 3 bases and J 2 bases, leaving 12 bases between the germline ends. CDR3 size: 15 residues. In DNA form, the CDR3 reads TGTGCCAGCAGTTTTATCGGCTCATACACAGATACGCAGTATTTT. The encoded protein is CASSFIGSYTDTQYF.

The CDR3 sequence is CASSVGASTEAFF. The CDR3 DNA is TGTGCCAGCAGTGTAGGGGCGTCCACTGAAGCTTTCTTT. The gene calls are TRBV5-6 and TRBJ1-1; D perhaps matches TRBD1 (5 bases). The CDR3 runs to 13 residues. CDR1 and CDR2 from the germline V gene are SGHDT and YYEEEE. V dropped 5 bases and J dropped 4 bases, with 12 bases sitting between them.

The V gene is TRBV6-6, the J gene TRBJ1-1; D is perhaps TRBD1 (5 bases). This CDR3 has 12 residues. V was shortened by 10 bases and J by 6 bases, with 15 bases between the two germline ends. In germline, CDR1 is MNHNY, CDR2 SVGAGI (reference sequence). CDR3 bases: TGTGCCATTAGAGGGACGGATGCTGAAGCTTTCTTT. Amino acid sequence: CAIRGTDAEAFF.

The rearrangement uses TRBV5-6 and TRBJ1-2; D unclear. The V and J ends lost 3 bases and 7 bases respectively, with 10 bases between them. The germline V gene has CDR1 SGHDT and CDR2 YYEEEE. The CDR3 is 12 residues long. CDR3 in amino acids: CASSSESGGYTF. CDR3 coding DNA: TGTGCCAGCAGCTCGGAAAGTGGTGGCTACACCTTC.

The V gene is TRBV10-3, the J gene TRBJ1-2; D is undetermined. Germline values: CDR1 ENHRY, CDR2 SYGVKD. CDR3 length: 15 amino acids. V lost 0 bases and J lost 0, with 8 bases in between. Written as DNA, the CDR3 is TGTGCCATCAGTGAGTCGTCGAGTCCTAACTATGGCTACACCTTC. Translating gives CAISESSSPNYGYTF.

Regarding this clone: This sample also contains other DNA sequences that code for the same CDR3. V is TRBV5-4 and J is TRBJ2-7; 7 nucleotides align to TRBD2. The junction had 4 bases not matched to a gene; V was cut back by 0 bases and J by 13 bases. The CDR3 runs to 11 residues. The germline CDR1 and CDR2 sequences are SGHNT and YYREEE (reference sequence). In DNA form, the CDR3 reads TGTGCCAGCAGCTTGGGTGCGGGAGAATACTTC. This codes for CASSLGAGEYF.

This chain connects TRBV6-4 to TRBJ2-1, with 10 positions matching TRBD2. The length of the CDR3 is 15 residues. The V gene end was trimmed by 0 bases and the J gene end by 8 bases; junction bases not matched to a gene: 4. The germline V gene encodes CDR1 MRHNA and CDR2 SNTAGT. CDR3 amino acids: CASSDSSSGGHEQFF. The CDR3 DNA is TGTGCCAGCAGTGACTCGAGTAGCGGGGGGCATGAGCAGTTCTTC.

The chain couples TRBV13 to TRBJ2-5; D not resolved. The end of the DNA fits TRBJ2-7 better, so the J call may be wrong. The CDR3 is 13 residues long. The germline CDR1 and CDR2 sequences are PRHDT and FYEKMQ (reference sequence). The CDR3 DNA sequence: TGTGCCAGCAGCTTAGGGCCGTCCTACGAGCAGTACTTC. As protein: CASSLGPSYEQYF.

The chain recombines TRBV9 with TRBJ2-3; a weak D match, TRBD1 (5 bases). V lost 4 bases and J 5 bases, leaving 20 bases between the germline ends. Germline values: CDR1 SGDLS, CDR2 YYNGEE. The CDR3 consists of 16 residues. DNA of the CDR3: TGTGCCAGCAGCTTAGTAGGGTGGGGCGCAGGAGATACGCAGTATTTT. This codes for CASSLVGWGAGDTQYF.

V and J are TRBV5-3 and TRBJ1-1; a possible D gene is TRBD1 (5 bases). TRBV5-3 is labeled an ORF, and its function is uncertain. This CDR3 has 17 residues. The V end was cut by 0 bases, the J end by 1 base, with 16 bases between. CDR3 bases: TGTGCCAGAAGCTTGGTGGGGGTGAAGGGGAGGAACACTGAAGCTTTCTTT. This codes for CARSLVGVKGRNTEAFF.